Sequencing of this TCR beta chain was carried out in a study of blood T cells in healthy people across ages. Overall study results and limits: Observed TCR beta diversity per million T cells went down as age went up. This fall followed a roughly linear course with age.

The authors ran a second PCR of roughly 6 to 12 cycles using a sample-barcoded 5' primer and a J-beta primer mix. TCRdb called the 5' RACE reads again in MiXCR, with one record for every CDR3 protein. The data contain 500,000 to 550,000 distinct CDR3 sequences, under 30% of them seen just once; the ten biggest clones take up under 9%. Per sample, a minimum of 6.5 million PBMCs were isolated. Concerning this clonotype: Its target is not known.

These data also featured in a second study, about T cells of mothers and their children.

The TCR was taken from a boy aged 5-17 years in good health. The sequenced sample was blood.

Here the CDR3 DNA reads TGTGCCAGCGTTAAGTGGGGCGAGCAGTACTTC. Residues: CASVKWGEQYF. The chain is built from TRBV28 and TRBJ2-7; D unclear. The V and J ends lost 8 bases and 6 bases respectively, with 11 bases between them. This CDR3 region has 11 residues. The germline V gene encodes CDR1 MDHEN and CDR2 SYDVKM. Complete variable domain (other parts from reference TRBV28 and TRBJ2-7): DVKVTQSSRYLVKRTGEKVFLECVQDMDHENMFWYRQDPGLGLRLIYFSYDVKMKEKGDIPEGYSVSREKKERFSLILESASTNQTSMYLCASVKWGEQYFGPGTRLTVT.